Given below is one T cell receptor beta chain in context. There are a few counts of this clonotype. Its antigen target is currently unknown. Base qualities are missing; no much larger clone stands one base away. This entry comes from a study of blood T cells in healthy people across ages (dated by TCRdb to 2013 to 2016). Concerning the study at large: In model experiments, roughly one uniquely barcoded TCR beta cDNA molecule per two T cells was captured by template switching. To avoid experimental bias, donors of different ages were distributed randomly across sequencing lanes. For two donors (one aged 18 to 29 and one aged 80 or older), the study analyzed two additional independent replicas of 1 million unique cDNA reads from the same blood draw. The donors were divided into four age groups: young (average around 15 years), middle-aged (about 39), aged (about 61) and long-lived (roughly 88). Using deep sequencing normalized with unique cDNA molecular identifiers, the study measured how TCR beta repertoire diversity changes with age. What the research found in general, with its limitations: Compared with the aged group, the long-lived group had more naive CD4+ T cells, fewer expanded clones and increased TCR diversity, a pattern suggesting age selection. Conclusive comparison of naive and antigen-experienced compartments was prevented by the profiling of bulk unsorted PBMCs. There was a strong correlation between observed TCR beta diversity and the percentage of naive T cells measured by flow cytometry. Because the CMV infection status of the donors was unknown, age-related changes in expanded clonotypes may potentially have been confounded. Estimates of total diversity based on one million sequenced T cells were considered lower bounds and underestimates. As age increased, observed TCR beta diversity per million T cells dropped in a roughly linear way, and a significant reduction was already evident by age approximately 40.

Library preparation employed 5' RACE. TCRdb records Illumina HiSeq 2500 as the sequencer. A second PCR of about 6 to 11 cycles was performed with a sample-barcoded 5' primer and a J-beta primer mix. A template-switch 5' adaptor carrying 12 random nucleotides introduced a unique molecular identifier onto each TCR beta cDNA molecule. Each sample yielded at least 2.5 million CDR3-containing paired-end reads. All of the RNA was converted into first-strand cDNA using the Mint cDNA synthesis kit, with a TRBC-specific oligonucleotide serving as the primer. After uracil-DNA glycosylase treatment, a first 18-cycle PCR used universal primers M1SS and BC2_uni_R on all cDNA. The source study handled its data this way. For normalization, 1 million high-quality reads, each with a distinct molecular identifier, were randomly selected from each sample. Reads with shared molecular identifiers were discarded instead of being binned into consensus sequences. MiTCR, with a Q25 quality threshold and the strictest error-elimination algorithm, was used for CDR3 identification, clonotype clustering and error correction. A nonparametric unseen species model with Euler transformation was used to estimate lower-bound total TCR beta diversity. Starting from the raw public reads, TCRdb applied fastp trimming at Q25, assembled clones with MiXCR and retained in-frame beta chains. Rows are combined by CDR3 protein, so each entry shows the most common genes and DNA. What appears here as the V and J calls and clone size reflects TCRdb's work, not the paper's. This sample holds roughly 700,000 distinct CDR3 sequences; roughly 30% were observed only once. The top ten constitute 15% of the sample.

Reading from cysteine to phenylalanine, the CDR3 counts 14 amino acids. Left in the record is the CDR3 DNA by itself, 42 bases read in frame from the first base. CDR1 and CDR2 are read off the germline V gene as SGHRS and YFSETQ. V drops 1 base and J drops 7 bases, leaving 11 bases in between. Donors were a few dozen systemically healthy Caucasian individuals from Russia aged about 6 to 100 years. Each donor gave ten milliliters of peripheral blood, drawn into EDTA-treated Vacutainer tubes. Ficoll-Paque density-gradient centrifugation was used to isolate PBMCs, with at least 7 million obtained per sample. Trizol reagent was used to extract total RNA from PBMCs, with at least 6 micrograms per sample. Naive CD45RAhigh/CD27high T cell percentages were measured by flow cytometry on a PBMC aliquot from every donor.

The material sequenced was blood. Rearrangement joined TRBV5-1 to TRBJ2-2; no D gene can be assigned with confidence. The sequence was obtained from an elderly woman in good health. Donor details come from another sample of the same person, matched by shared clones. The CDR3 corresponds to CASSLYSGNGELFF. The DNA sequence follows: TGCGCCAGCAGCTTGTACAGTGGTAACGGGGAGCTGTTTTTT.